These T cell receptor beta chains were read from a single sample in a study of regulatory T cells in long-lasting Graves disease. TCRdb analysed the multiplex PCR reads with MiXCR anew, one entry per CDR3 protein. The table has under 800,000 distinct CDR3 sequences, about 16% seen once. These data also formed part of another study, on T cells in Graves' hyperthyroidism and ophthalmopathy.

Specimen: peripheral blood mononuclear cells (PBMCs), collected at new diagnosis, from a patient treated with antithyroid drugs. The receptors shown here come from a woman aged 25 to 39 with Graves disease. Each CDR3 is given without its conserved first and last residue. Not every row has a clone size; where given, it reads once, few, many or a size class.

clone size	J gene	V gene	CDR3 protein
few	TRBJ2-7	TRBV12-3/TRBV12-4	ASRYRAEQY
few	TRBJ2-1	TRBV28	ASSSSLAGEVEQF
few	TRBJ2-1	TRBV20-1	SARDWRDTPNEQF
many	TRBJ2-3	TRBV7-9	ASSSRQGSTDTQY
-	TRBJ2-7	TRBV5-1	ASSYYRDLIYYEQY
-	TRBJ1-3	TRBV28	ASIVGGSGNTIY
once	TRBJ2-1	TRBV29-1	SVPRQRSSNNEQF
few	TRBJ2-7	TRBV6-1	ASSEVLLAGNEQY
-	TRBJ2-1	TRBV6-2/TRBV6-3	ASMRIAVSSYNEQF
few	TRBJ1-4	TRBV29-1	SVGERFFATNEKLF
many	TRBJ1-4	TRBV28	ASSLRDSYEKLF
-	TRBJ2-5	TRBV28	ASSPGTSGRPETQY
-	TRBJ2-7	TRBV9	ASSVVAGGPGNEQY
-	TRBJ2-3	TRBV6-2/TRBV6-3	ASRNQGSTDTQY
many	TRBJ1-1	TRBV6-9	ASSLGQTMNTEAF
many	TRBJ1-1	TRBV2	ASTGFEAF
-	TRBJ1-1	TRBV5-4	ASRAPGQGVEAF
-	TRBJ2-1	TRBV6-4	ASSDTIGKQF
many	TRBJ2-1	TRBV14	ASSQKQGAYNEQF
-	TRBJ2-7	TRBV20-1	SATPNSGLAAHRSPYEQY
-	TRBJ2-5	TRBV7-2	ASSDFMAQY